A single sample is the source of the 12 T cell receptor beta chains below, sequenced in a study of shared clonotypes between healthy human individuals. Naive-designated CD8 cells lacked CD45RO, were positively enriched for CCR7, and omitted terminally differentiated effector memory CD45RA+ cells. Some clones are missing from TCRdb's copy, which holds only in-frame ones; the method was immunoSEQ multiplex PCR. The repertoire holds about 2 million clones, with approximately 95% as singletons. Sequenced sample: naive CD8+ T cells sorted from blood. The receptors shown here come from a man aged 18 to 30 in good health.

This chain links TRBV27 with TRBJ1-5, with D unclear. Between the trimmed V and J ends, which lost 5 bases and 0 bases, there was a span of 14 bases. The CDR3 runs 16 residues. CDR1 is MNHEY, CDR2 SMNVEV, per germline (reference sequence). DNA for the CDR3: TGTGCCAGCAGTCCACGGACTGGTACTAGCAATCAGCCCCAGCATTTT. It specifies CASSPRTGTSNQPQHF.

CDR3 sequence (DNA): TGCGCCAGCAGCCAAGACCGAGCCGGGCCACTCCACGAGCAGTACTTC. Amino acids: CASSQDRAGPLHEQYF. The V call is TRBV4-3, the J call TRBJ2-7; no definite D call. The CDR3 is 16 amino acids. Germline assignment: CDR1 LGHNA and CDR2 YSLEER. The ends were cut back, 0 bases at V and 5 bases at J, with 17 bases in the middle.

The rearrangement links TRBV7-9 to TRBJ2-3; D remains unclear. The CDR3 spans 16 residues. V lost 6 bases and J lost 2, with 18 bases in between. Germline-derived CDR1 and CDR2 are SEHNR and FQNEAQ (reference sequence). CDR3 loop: CASRSEGPVATDTQYF. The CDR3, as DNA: TGTGCCAGCAGGTCCGAAGGGCCAGTAGCCACAGATACGCAGTATTTT.

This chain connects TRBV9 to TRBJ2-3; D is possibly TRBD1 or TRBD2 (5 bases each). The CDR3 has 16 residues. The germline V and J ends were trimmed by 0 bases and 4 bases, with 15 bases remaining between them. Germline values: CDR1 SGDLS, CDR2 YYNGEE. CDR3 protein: CASSVGRGRVSDTQYF. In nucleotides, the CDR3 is TGTGCCAGCAGCGTAGGTAGGGGACGGGTGTCAGATACGCAGTATTTT.

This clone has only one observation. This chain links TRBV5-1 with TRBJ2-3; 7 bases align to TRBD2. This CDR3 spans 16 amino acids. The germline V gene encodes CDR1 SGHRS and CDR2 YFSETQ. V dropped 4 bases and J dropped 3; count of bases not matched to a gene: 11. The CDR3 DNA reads TGCGCCAGCAGCGAGGAGGCTAGCGGACTTACAGATACGCAGTATTTT. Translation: CASSEEASGLTDTQYF. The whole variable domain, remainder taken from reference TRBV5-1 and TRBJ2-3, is KAGVTQTPRYLIKTRGQQVTLSCSPISGHRSVSWYQQTPGQGLQFLFEYFSETQRNKGNFPGRFSGRQFSNSRSEMNVSTLELGDSALYLCASSEEASGLTDTQYFGPGTRLTVL.

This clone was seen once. The CDR3 DNA is TGTGCCAGCTCGCCCGTGGATCGGGGGGGCGCCGAGCAGTACTTC. Protein product: CASSPVDRGGAEQYF. The chain is built from TRBV18 and TRBJ2-7; 8 bases are a match to TRBD2. V gave up 6 bases and J gave up 6 bases; unmatched junction bases: 13. In germline, CDR1 is KGHSH, CDR2 LQKENI. The CDR3 consists of 15 residues.

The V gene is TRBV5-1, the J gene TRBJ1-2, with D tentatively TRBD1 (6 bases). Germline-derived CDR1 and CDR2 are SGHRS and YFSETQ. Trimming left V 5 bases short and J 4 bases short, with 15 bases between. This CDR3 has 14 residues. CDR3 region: CASRPGQLPYGYTF. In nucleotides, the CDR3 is TGCGCCAGCAGACCTGGACAGCTTCCCTATGGCTACACCTTC.

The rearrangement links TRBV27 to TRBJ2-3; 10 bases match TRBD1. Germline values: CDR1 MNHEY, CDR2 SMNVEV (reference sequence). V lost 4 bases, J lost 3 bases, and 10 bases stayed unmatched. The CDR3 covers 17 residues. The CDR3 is CASSSGTGVVGTDTQYF. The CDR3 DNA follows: TGTGCCAGCAGTTCCGGGACAGGGGTTGTGGGGACAGATACGCAGTATTTT.

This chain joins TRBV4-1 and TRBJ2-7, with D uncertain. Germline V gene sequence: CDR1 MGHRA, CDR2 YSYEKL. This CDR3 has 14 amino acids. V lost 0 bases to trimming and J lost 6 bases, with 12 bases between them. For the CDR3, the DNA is TGCGCCAGCAGCCAAGAATCCCTCAGCCTCGAGCAGTACTTC. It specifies CASSQESLSLEQYF.

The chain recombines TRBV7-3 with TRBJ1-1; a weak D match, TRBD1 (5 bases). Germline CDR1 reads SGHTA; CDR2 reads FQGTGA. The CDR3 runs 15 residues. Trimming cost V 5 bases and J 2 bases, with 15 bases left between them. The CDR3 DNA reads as TGTGCCAGCAGCACTACGGAGGGGCTTAACACTGAAGCTTTCTTT. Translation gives CASSTTEGLNTEAFF.

CDR3 region: CASSMGRGNTIYF. CDR3 DNA: TGTGCCAGCAGCATGGGACGGGGAAACACCATATATTTT. This rearrangement joins TRBV5-6 to TRBJ1-3; perhaps TRBD1 as D (5 bases). The CDR3 length is 13 residues. V gave up 4 bases and J gave up 4 bases, with 9 bases separating them. Germline-derived CDR1 and CDR2 are SGHDT and YYEEEE.

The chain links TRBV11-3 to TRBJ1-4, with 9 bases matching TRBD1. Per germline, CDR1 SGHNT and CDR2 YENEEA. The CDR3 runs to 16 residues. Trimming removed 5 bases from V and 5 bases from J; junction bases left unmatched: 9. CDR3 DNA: TGTGCCAGCAGCCCACGGACAGGGGTGATAAATGAAAAACTGTTTTTT. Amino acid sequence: CASSPRTGVINEKLFF.